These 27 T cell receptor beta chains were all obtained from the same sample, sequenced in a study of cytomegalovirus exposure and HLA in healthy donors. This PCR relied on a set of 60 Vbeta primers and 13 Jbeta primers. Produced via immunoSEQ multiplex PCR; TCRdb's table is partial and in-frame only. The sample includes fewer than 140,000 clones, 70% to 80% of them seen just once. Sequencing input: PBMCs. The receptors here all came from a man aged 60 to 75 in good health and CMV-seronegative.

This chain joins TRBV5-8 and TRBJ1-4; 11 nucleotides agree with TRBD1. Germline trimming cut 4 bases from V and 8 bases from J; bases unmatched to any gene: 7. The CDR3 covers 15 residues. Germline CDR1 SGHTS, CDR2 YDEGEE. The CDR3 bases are TGTGCCAGCAGCCCAGGACAGGGGGCTTACGAAAAACTGTTTTTT. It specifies CASSPGQGAYEKLFF.

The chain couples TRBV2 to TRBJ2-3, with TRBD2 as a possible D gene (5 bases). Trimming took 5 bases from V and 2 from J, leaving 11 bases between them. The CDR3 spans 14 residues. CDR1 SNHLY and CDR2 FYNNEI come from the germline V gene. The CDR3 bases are TGTGCCAGCAGTTGGACTCCTCTCACAGATACGCAGTATTTT. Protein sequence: CASSWTPLTDTQYF.

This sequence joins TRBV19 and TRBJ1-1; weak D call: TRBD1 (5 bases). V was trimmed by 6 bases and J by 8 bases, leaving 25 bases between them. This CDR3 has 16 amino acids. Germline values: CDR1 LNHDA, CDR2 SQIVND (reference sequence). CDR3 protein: CASRTRGRTGGLEAFF. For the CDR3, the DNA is TGTGCCAGTAGAACCCGGGGAAGGACGGGGGGATTGGAAGCTTTCTTT.

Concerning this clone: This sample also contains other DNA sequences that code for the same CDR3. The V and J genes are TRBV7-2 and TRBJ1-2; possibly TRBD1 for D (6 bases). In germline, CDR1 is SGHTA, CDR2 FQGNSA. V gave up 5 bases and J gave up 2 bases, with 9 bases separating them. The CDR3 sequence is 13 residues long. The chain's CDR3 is CASSPDRNYGYTF. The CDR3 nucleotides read TGTGCCAGCAGCCCTGACAGGAACTATGGCTACACCTTC. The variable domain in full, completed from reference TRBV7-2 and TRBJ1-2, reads GAGVSQSPSNKVTEKGKDVELRCDPISGHTALYWYRQSLGQGLEFLIYFQGNSAPDKSGLPSDRFSAERTGGSVSTLTIQRTQQEDSAVYLCASSPDRNYGYTFGSGTRLTVV.

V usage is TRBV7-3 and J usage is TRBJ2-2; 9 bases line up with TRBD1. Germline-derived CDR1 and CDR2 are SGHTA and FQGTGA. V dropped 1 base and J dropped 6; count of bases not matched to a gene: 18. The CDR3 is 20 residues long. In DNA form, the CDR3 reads TGTGCCAGCAGCTTAAGTTTCGGGACAGGGAAGTCGGGACACCCCGGGGAGCTGTTTTTT. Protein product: CASSLSFGTGKSGHPGELFF.

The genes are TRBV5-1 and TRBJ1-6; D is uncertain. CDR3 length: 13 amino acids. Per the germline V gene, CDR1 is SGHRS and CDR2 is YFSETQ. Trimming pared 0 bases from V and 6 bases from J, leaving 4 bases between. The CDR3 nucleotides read TGCGCCAGCAGCTTGGAGAGTAATTCACCCCTCCACTTT. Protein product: CASSLESNSPLHF.

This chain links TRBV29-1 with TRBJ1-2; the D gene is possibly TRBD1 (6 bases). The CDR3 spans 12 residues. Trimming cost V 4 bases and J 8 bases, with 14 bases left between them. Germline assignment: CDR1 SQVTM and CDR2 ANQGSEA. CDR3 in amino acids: CSVGAGARGYTF. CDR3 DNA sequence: TGCAGCGTTGGGGCAGGGGCACGGGGCTACACCTTC. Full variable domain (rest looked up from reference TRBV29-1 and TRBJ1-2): SAVISQKPSRDICQRGTSLTIQCQVDSQVTMMFWYRQQPGQSLTLIATANQGSEATYESGFVIDKFPISRPNLTFSTLTVSNMSPEDSSIYLCSVGAGARGYTFGSGTRLTVV.

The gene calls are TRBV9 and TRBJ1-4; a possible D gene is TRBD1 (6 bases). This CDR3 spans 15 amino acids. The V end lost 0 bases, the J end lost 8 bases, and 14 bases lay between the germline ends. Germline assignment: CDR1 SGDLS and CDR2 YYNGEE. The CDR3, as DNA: TGTGCCAGCAGCGTAGCTGTACAGGGTGGCGAAAAACTGTTTTTT. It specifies CASSVAVQGGEKLFF.

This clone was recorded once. CDR3 nucleotide sequence: TGCGCCAGCAGCGCCTGGGACAGGGGGTCCACAGATACGCAGTATTTT. This encodes CASSAWDRGSTDTQYF. The chain joins TRBV5-1 to TRBJ2-3; 11 bases align to TRBD1. Germline lookup yields CDR1 SGHRS and CDR2 YFSETQ. V shed 4 bases, J shed 2 bases, and the junction held 6 bases outside the gene matches. The CDR3 is made up of 16 amino acids.

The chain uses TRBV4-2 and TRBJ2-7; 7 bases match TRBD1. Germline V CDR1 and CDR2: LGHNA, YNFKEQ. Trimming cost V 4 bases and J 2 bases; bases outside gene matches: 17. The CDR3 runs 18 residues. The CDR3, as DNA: TGTGCCAGCAGCCGCCCAGAGACCCGGGACAGAAGTCCCTACGAGCAGTACTTC. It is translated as CASSRPETRDRSPYEQYF.

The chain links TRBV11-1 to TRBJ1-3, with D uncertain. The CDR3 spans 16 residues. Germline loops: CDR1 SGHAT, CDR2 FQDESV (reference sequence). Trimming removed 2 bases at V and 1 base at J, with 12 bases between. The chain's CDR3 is CASSLLSGDSGNTIYF. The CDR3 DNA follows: TGTGCCAGCAGCTTACTTTCCGGGGATTCTGGAAACACCATATATTTT.

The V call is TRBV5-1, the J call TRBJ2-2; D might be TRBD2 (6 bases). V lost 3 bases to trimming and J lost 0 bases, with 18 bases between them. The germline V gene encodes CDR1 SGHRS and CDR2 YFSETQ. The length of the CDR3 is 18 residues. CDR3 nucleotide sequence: TGCGCCAGCAGCTCAACCGAGCGGGCCGGCGCGAACACCGGGGAGCTGTTTTTT. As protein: CASSSTERAGANTGELFF.

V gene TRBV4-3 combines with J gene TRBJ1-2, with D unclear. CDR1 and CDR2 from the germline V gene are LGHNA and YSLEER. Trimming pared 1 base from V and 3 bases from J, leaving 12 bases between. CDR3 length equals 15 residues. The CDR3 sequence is CASSQGTSQYYGYTF. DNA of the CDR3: TGCGCCAGCAGCCAAGGCACCAGTCAATACTATGGCTACACCTTC.

The CDR3 sequence is CSVESQGAEQYF. The DNA of the CDR3 is TGCAGCGTTGAGTCGCAGGGGGCCGAGCAGTACTTC. The chain couples TRBV29-1 to TRBJ2-7; TRBD1 aligns across 8 bases. Germline V gene data show CDR1 as SQVTM and CDR2 as ANQGSEA. Losses at the gene ends were 3 bases for V and 6 bases for J; bases not matched to a gene: 4. This CDR3 has 12 amino acids.

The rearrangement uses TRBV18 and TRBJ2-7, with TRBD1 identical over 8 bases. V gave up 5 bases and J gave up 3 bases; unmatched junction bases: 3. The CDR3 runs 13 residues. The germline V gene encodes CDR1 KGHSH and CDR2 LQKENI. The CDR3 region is CASSVGQDYEQYV. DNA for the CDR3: TGTGCCAGCTCAGTGGGACAGGACTACGAGCAGTACGTC.

Here the CDR3 reads CASSLPGQYYGYTF. CDR3 coding DNA: TGTGCCAGCAGTTTACCGGGACAGTACTATGGCTACACCTTC. V gene TRBV28 combines with J gene TRBJ1-2; 7 bases line up with TRBD1. The CDR3 loop spans 14 amino acids. V was pared by 2 bases and J by 3 bases, with 3 bases of the junction left unmatched. The germline V gene has CDR1 MDHEN and CDR2 SYDVKM.

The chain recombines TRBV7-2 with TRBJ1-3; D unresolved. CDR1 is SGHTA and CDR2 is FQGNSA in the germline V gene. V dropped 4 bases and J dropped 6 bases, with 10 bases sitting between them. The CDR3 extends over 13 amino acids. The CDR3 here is CASSSLLENTIYF. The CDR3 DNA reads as TGTGCCAGCAGCTCCCTACTAGAAAACACCATATATTTT.

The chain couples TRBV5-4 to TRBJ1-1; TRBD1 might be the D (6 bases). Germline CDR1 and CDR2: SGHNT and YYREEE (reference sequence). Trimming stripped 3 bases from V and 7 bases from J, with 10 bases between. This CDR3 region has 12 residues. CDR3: CASSWDTYEAFF. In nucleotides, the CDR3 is TGTGCCAGCAGCTGGGACACCTATGAAGCTTTCTTT.

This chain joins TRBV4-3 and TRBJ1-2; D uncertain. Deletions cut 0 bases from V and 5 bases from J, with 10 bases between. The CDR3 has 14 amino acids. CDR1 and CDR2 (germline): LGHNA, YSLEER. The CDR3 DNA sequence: TGCGCCAGCAGCCAAGAAACCCGGGGATATGGCTACACCTTC. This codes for CASSQETRGYGYTF.

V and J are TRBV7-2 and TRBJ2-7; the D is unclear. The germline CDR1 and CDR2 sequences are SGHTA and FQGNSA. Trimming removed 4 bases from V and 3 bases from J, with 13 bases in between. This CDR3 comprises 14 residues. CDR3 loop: CASSSPLGFYEQYF. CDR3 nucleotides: TGTGCCAGCAGCTCCCCGCTCGGGTTCTACGAGCAGTACTTC.

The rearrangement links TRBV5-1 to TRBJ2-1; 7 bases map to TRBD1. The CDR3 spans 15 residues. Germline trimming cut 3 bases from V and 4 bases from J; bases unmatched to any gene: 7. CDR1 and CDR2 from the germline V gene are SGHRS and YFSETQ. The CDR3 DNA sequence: TGCGCCAGCAGCTCATCCGGGACAGATTACAATGAGCAGTTCTTC. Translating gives CASSSSGTDYNEQFF.

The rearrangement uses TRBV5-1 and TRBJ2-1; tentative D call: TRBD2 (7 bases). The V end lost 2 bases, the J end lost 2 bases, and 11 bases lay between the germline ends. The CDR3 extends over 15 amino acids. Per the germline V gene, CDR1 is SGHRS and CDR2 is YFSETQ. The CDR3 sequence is CASSLEGGAYNEQFF. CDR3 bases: TGCGCCAGCAGCTTAGAAGGGGGGGCCTACAATGAGCAGTTCTTC.

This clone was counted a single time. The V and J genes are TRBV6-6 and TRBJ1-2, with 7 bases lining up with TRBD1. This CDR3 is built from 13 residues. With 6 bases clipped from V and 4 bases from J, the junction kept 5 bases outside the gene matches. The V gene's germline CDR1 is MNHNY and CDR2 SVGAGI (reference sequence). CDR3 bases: TGTGCCAGCAGCCCGCGACAGGGCTATGGCTACACCTTC. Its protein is CASSPRQGYGYTF.

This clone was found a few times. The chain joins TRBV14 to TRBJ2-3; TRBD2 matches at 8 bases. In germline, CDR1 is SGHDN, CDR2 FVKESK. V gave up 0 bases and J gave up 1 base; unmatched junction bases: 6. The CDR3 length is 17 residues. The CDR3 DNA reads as TGTGCCAGCAGCCAAGATCGTGTCGGGGGGGGCACAGATACGCAGTATTTT. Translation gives CASSQDRVGGGTDTQYF. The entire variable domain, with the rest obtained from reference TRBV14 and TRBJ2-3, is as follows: EAGVTQFPSHSVIEKGQTVTLRCDPISGHDNLYWYRRVMGKEIKFLLHFVKESKQDESGMPNNRFLAERTGGTYSTLKVQPAELEDSGVYFCASSQDRVGGGTDTQYFGPGTRLTVL.

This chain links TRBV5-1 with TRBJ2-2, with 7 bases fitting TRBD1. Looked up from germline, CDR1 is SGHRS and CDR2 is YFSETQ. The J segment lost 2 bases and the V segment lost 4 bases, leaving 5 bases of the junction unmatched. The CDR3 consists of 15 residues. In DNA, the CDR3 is TGCGCCAGCAGCCCCCGACAGGGAAACACCGGGGAGCTGTTTTTT. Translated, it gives CASSPRQGNTGELFF.

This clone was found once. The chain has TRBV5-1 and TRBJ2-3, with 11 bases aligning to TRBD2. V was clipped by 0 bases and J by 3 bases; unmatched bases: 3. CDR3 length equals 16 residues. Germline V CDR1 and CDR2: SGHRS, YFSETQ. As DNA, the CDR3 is TGCGCCAGCAGCTTGGTAGCGGGGGGGCCTACAGATACGCAGTATTTT. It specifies CASSLVAGGPTDTQYF.

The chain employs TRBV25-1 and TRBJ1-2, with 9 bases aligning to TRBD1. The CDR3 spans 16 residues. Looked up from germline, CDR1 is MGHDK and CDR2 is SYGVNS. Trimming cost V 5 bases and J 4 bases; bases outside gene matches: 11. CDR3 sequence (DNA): TGTGCCAGCAGTCCGGGGACAGGGATCGAAACCTATGGCTACACCTTC. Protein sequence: CASSPGTGIETYGYTF.